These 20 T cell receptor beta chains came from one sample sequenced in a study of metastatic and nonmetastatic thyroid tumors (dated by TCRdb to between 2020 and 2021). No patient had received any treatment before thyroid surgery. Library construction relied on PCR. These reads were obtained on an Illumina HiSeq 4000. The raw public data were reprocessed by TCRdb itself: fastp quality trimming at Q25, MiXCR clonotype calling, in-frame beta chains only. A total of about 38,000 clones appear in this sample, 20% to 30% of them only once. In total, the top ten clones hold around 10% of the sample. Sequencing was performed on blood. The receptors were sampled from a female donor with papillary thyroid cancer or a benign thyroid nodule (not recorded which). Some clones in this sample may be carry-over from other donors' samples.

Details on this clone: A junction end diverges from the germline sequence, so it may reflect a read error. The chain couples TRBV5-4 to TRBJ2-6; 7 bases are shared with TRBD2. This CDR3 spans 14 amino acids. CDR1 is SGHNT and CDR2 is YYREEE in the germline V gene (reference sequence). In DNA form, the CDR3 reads TGTGCCAACCCCGGGAGGCCTGGGGCAAACGTCCTGACTTTC. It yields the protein CANPGRPGANVLTF.

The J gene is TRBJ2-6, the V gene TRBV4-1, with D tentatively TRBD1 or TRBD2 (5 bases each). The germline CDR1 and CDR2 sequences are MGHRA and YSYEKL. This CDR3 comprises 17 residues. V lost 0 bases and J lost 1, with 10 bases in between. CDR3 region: CASSQEEWGSGANVLTF. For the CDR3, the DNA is TGCGCCAGCAGCCAAGAGGAGTGGGGGTCTGGGGCCAACGTCCTGACTTTC.

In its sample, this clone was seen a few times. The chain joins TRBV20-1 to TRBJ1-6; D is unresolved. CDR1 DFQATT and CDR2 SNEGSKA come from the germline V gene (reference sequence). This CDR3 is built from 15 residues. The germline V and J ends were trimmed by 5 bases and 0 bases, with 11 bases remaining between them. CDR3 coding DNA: TGCAGTGCTCAGATATTGGGCTCCTATAATTCACCCCTCCACTTT. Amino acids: CSAQILGSYNSPLHF.

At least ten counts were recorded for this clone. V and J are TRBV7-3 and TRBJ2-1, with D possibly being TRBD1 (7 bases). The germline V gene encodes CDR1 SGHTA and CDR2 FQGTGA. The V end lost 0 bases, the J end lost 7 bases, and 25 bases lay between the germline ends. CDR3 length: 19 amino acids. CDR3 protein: CASSLTPGQTGRYVNEQFF. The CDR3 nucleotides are TGTGCCAGCAGCTTAACCCCGGGACAGACCGGGAGATACGTTAATGAGCAGTTCTTC.

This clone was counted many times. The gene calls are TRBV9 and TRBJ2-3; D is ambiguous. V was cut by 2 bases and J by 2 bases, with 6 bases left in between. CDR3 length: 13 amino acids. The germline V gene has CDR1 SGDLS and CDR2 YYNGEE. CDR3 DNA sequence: TGTGCCAGCAGCGTTTCTATCACAGATACGCAGTATTTT. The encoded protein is CASSVSITDTQYF.

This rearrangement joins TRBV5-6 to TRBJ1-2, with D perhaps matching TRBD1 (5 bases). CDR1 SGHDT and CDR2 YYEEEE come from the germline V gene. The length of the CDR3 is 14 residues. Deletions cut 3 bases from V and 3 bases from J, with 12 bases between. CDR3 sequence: CASSSRRGHYGYTF. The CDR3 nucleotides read TGTGCCAGCAGCTCGCGACGGGGACACTATGGCTACACCTTC.

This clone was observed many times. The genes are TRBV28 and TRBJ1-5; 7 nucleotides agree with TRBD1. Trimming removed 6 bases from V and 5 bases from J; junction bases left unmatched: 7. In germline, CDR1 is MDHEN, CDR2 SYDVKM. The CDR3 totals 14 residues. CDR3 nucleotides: TGTGCCAGCAGGACAAGACAGGGCTATCAGCCCCAGCATTTT. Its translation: CASRTRQGYQPQHF.

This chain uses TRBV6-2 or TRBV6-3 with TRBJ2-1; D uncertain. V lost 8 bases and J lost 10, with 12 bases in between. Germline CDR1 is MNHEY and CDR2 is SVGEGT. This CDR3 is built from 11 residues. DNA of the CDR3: TGTGCCAGCTCATTATTGGGGGAGCAGTTCTTC. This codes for CASSLLGEQFF.

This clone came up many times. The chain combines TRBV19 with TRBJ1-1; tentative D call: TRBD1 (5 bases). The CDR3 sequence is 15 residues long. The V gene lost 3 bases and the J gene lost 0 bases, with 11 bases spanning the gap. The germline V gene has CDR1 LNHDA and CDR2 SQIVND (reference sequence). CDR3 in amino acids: CASSIPRQLNTEAFF. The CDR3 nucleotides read TGTGCCAGTAGTATCCCCAGACAGTTGAACACTGAAGCTTTCTTT.

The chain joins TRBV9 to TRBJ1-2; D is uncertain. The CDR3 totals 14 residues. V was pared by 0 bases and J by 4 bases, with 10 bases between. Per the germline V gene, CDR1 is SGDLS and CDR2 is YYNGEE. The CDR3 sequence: CASSVDSGPYGYTF. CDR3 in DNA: TGTGCCAGCAGCGTAGACAGTGGTCCCTATGGCTACACCTTC.

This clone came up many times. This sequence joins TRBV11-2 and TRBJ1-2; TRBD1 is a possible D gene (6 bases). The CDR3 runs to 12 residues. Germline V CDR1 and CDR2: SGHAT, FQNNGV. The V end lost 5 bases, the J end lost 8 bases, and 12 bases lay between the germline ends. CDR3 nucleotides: TGTGCCAGCAGCGCAGAGGGGGACGGCTACACCTTC. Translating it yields CASSAEGDGYTF.

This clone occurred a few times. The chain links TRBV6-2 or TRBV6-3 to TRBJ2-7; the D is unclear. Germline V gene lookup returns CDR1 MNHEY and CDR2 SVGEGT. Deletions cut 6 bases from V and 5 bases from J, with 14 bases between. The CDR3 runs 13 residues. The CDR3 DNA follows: TGTGCCAGCAGCCCCCAAGGCGTGCACGAGCAGTACTTC. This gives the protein CASSPQGVHEQYF.

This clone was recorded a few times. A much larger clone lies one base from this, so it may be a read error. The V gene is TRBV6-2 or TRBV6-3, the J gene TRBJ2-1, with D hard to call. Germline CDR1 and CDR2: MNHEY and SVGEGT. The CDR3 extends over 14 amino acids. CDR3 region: CASSYSSEPNGQFF. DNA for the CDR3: TGTGCCAGCAGTTACTCGTCCGAGCCCAATGGGCAGTTCTTC.

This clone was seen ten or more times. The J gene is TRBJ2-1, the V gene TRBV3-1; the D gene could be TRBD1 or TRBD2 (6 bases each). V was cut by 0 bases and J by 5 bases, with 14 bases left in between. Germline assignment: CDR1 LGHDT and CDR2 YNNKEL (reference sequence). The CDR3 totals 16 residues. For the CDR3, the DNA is TGTGCCAGCAGCCAAGATTCCCTAGGGGGGAACAATGAGCAGTTCTTC. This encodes CASSQDSLGGNNEQFF.

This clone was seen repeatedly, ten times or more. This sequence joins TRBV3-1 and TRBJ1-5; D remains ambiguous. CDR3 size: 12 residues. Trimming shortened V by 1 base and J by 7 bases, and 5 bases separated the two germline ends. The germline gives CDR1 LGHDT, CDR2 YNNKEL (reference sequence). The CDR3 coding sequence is TGTGCCAGCAGCCAAGGTTGGCAGCCCCAGCATTTT. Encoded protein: CASSQGWQPQHF.

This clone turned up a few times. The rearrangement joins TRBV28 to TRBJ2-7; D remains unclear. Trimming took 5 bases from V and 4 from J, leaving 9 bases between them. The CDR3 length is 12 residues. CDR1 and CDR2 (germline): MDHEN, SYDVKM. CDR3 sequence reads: CASSASGYEQYV. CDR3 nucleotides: TGTGCCAGCAGTGCTAGTGGGTACGAGCAGTACGTC.

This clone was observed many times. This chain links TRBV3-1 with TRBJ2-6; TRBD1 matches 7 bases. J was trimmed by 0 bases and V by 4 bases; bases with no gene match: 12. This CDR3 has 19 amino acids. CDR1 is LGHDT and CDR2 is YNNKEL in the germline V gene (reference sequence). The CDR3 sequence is CASSLYPGQKYSGANVLTF. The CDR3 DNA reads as TGTGCCAGCAGCCTGTATCCGGGACAGAAATACTCTGGGGCCAACGTCCTGACTTTC.

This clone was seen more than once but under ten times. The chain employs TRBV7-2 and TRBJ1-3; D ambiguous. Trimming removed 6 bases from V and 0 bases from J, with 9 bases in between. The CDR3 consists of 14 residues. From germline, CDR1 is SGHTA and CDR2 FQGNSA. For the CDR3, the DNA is TGTGCCAGCAGTTCAGGCCTCTCTGGAAACACCATATATTTT. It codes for CASSSGLSGNTIYF.

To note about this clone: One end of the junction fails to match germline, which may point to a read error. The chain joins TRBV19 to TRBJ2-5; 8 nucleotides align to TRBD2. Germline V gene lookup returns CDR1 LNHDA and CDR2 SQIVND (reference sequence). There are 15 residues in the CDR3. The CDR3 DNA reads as TGTGCCAGTAGTAGTGTACCGGGAGGGCAAGAGACCCAGCACTTC. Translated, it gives CASSSVPGGQETQHF.

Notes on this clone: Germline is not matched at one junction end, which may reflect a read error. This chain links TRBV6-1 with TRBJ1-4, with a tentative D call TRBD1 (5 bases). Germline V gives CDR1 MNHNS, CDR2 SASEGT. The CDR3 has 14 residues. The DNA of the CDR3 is TGCGCCAACAGGCCGGGCACGGGGGGTGAAAAACTGTTTTTT. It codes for CANRPGTGGEKLFF.